This entry describes one T cell receptor beta chain. The sample comes from a study of blood T cell repertoires in COVID-19. Across the study: Donors in Cohort 3 who had recovered were those with two negative PCRs, healthcare professional clearance, or resolution of their symptoms. The analysed material was cDNA or gDNA that came from T cells, B-cell-depleted T cells, or PBMCs.

This study enrolled people aged about 18 to 90 from roughly 24 US geographic areas. Researchers sorted participants into cohorts using their self-reported clinical history. Using immunoSEQ multiplex PCR, the repertoire was profiled, and TCRdb retains in-frame clones only, with some absent. The data show a few hundred thousand clones, roughly nine tenths seen once. The receptor's source is a woman aged 50 to 60 in a cohort exposed to, infected with or recovered from COVID-19 (not recorded which). Material: PBMCs or T cells enriched from blood (not recorded which).

CDR3 protein: CASSIENSGLDQPQHF. The CDR3 bases are TGTGCCAGTAGTATAGAAAATTCAGGGCTGGATCAGCCCCAGCATTTT. The rearrangement joins TRBV19 to TRBJ1-5; D perhaps matches TRBD1 (5 bases). Germline V gene sequence: CDR1 LNHDA, CDR2 SQIVND (reference sequence). Trimming removed 0 bases from V and 5 bases from J, with 14 bases in between. This CDR3 has 16 amino acids.